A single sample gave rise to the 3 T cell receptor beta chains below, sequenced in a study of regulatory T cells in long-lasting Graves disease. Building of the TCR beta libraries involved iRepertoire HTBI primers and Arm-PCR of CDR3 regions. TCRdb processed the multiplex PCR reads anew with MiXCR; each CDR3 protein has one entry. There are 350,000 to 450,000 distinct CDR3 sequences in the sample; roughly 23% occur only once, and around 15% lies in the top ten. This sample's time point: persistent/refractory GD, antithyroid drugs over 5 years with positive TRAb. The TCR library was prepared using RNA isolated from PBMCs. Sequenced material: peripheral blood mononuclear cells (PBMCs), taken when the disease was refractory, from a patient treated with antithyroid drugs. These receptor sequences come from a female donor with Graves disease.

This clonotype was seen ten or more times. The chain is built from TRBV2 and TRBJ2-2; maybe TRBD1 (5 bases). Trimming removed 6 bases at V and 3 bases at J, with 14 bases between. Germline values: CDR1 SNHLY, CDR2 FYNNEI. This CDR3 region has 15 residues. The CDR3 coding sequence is TGTGCCAGCAGGGTCAGGGTCACGGACACCGGGGAGCTGTTTTTT. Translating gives CASRVRVTDTGELFF.

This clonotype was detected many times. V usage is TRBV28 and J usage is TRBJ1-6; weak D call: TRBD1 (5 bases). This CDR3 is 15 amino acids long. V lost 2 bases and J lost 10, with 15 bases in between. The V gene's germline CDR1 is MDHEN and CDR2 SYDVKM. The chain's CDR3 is CASSLIQGSESPLHF. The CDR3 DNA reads TGTGCCAGCAGTTTAATTCAGGGATCGGAATCACCCCTCCACTTT.

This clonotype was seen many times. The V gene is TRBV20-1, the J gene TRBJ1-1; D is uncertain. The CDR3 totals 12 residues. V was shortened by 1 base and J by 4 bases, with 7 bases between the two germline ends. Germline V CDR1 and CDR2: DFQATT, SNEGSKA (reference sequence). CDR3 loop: CSARVSGTEAFF. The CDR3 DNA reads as TGCAGTGCTAGAGTAAGCGGCACTGAAGCTTTCTTT.